The next 7 T cell receptor beta chains were all read from a single sample in a study of pediatric ulcerative colitis. Data came from immunoSEQ multiplex PCR; TCRdb stores just in-frame clones and leaves some out. The profile covers 37,000 or so clones, with roughly 83% appearing a single time and roughly 23% taken by the ten largest. The material sequenced was blood. The source is a girl under 18 with moderate ulcerative colitis.

The chain links TRBV11-2 to TRBJ1-2, with 7 bases aligning to TRBD1. This CDR3 comprises 14 residues. Germline trimming cut 1 base from V and 4 bases from J; bases unmatched to any gene: 3. Germline V gives CDR1 SGHAT, CDR2 FQNNGV. The CDR3 nucleotides read TGTGCCAGCAGCTTAGTGACAGGGCGCTATGGCTACACCTTC. Amino acids: CASSLVTGRYGYTF.

The J gene is TRBJ2-5, the V gene TRBV7-9; D ambiguous. The CDR3 covers 14 residues. V lost 1 base and J 2 bases, leaving 8 bases between the germline ends. Looked up from germline, CDR1 is SEHNR and CDR2 is FQNEAQ (reference sequence). The CDR3 here is CASSLGVRQETQYF. For the CDR3, the DNA is TGTGCCAGCAGCTTAGGAGTCAGGCAAGAGACCCAGTACTTC.

J is TRBJ2-1 and V is TRBV18; D unresolved. V lost 2 bases and J lost 13, with 21 bases in between. The CDR3 extends over 15 amino acids. Germline-derived CDR1 and CDR2 are KGHSH and LQKENI. Written as DNA, the CDR3 is TGTGCCAGCTCACCATACGGTCAGCCAGACCAGGAACAGTTCTTC. As protein: CASSPYGQPDQEQFF. The full variable domain, completed using reference TRBV18 and TRBJ2-1, is NAGVMQNPRHLVRRRGQEARLRCSPMKGHSHVYWYRQLPEEGLKFMVYLQKENIIDESGMPKERFSAEFPKEGPSILRIQQVVRGDSAAYFCASSPYGQPDQEQFFGPGTRLTVL.

The CDR3, as DNA: TGTGCCAGCAGCTTACAGGGACAGGGGACTGAAGCTTTCTTT. Its protein product is CASSLQGQGTEAFF. The chain uses TRBV7-2 and TRBJ1-1, with TRBD1 identical over 10 bases. This CDR3 has 14 amino acids. The germline CDR1 and CDR2 sequences are SGHTA and FQGNSA. Germline trimming cut 2 bases from V and 5 bases from J; bases unmatched to any gene: 2.

The J gene is TRBJ1-1, the V gene TRBV7-9; D is possibly TRBD1 (5 bases). Germline values: CDR1 SEHNR, CDR2 FQNEAQ (reference sequence). V was cut by 11 bases and J by 1 base, with 8 bases left in between. This CDR3 is 11 amino acids long. The CDR3 sequence: CALQENTEAFF. For the CDR3, the DNA is TGTGCCCTACAGGAGAACACTGAAGCTTTCTTT. The complete variable domain, with remaining parts taken from reference TRBV7-9 and TRBJ1-1, reads DTGVSQNPRHKITKRGQNVTFRCDPISEHNRLYWYRQTLGQGPEFLTYFQNEAQLEKSRLLSDRFSAERPKGSFSTLEIQRTEQGDSAMYLCALQENTEAFFGQGTRLTVV.

The gene calls are TRBV6-6 and TRBJ2-1, with 10 nucleotides matching TRBD2. CDR3 size: 15 residues. The germline CDR1 and CDR2 sequences are MNHNY and SVGAGI (reference sequence). Unmatched junction bases numbered 6, after V lost 1 base and J lost 9 bases. The CDR3 is CASSYWLAGEIEQFF. The CDR3, as DNA: TGTGCCAGCAGTTACTGGCTAGCGGGAGAGATTGAGCAGTTCTTC.

This chain connects TRBV25-1 to TRBJ2-3; the D is unclear. The CDR3 sequence is 14 residues long. Germline V gives CDR1 MGHDK, CDR2 SYGVNS. V was cut by 3 bases and J by 0 bases, with 7 bases left in between. The CDR3 loop reads CASSDPTSTDTQYF. In DNA, the CDR3 is TGTGCCAGCAGTGACCCCACTAGCACAGATACGCAGTATTTT.